This TCR beta chain derives from a study of shared clonotypes between healthy human individuals. Overall study results and limits: Some clonotypes were shared by all four sorted-subset donors, while others were not shared. The non-shared ones had lower generation probabilities than the shared ones.

Trimming removed 2 bases from V and 0 bases from J, with 8 bases in between. Germline V lookup: CDR1 SGHDT, CDR2 YYEEEE. The CDR3 covers 14 residues. Measured with immunoSEQ multiplex PCR; TCRdb has only the in-frame clones, and not every one. The table shows more than 1,200,000 clones, with just under 99% occurring only once. Comment on this clone: The target antigen is unknown.

This clonotype was obtained from a young man in good health. This sequence joins TRBV5-6 and TRBJ1-1; D not resolved. The material sequenced was naive CD4+ T cells sorted from blood. The subset is: CD45RA+ positively selected. In DNA, the CDR3 is TGTGCCAGCAGCTTTCGCAGGATGAACACTGAAGCTTTCTTT. Its translation is CASSFRRMNTEAFF.